This T cell receptor (beta chain) was captured in a study of neurological immune-mediated disorders. About the study: In a group of about 34 multiple sclerosis patients, roughly 31 had the relapsing-remitting type and 3 had the secondary progressive type.

The unsorted libraries originated from 2 million PBMCs that had been stored at -80 C. The cDNA was synthesized by 5'RACE incorporating 10-nucleotide random UMIs. TCRdb re-derived calls from the 5' RACE reads in MiXCR, one entry per CDR3 protein. This sample has about 120,000 distinct CDR3 sequences, with roughly 3.2% found just once. Per the germline V gene, CDR1 is SGHTA and CDR2 is FQGNSA. Trimming stripped 1 base from V and 3 bases from J, with 15 bases between. CDR3 size: 17 residues. This clonotype appeared many times. The clonotype originates from a woman aged 25-40 years with multiple sclerosis. The sequencing sample was made of PBMCs. The rearrangement joins TRBV7-2 to TRBJ2-2; D is tentatively TRBD1 or TRBD2 (5 bases each). CDR3 loop: CASSLEEGIVDTGELFF. The CDR3 coding sequence is TGTGCCAGCAGCTTAGAAGAGGGGATCGTCGACACCGGGGAGCTGTTTTTT.